This T cell receptor (beta chain) was retrieved from a study of T-cell memory formation after mild COVID-19. Study results and limitations: Those CD4+ clones that contracted were mainly in CM and EM (CD8+ ones in EMRA).

This CDR3 contains 13 residues. CDR1 and CDR2 (germline): MNHNY, SVGAGI (reference sequence). V lost 2 bases to trimming and J lost 6 bases, with 11 bases between them. This clonotype was detected many times. What it binds is unknown. TCRdb re-called the 5' RACE reads with MiXCR, one entry per CDR3 protein. The data hold fewer than 450,000 distinct CDR3 sequences, with 20% to 25% observed a single time. The chain links TRBV6-6 to TRBJ2-7; D is possibly TRBD1 (5 bases). This sequence was found in an adult woman who had mild COVID-19 (a few samples of this study predate the infection). Cell type and time point are not known. Sequencing was performed on PBMCs or a T cell subset sorted from them (not recorded which). The CDR3 DNA follows: TGTGCCAGCAGTTACCCAGGCAGGGCCGAGCAGTACTTC. Its protein product is CASSYPGRAEQYF.